The 30 T cell receptor beta chains given below trace back to one sample, sequenced in a study of shared clonotypes between healthy human individuals. Sequencing used immunoSEQ multiplex PCR; TCRdb keeps in-frame clones, though not all of them. Of approximately 2.1 million clones in the sample, approximately 95% were seen once. The source material was naive CD4+ T cells from PBMCs. Subset reported: CD45RA+ positively selected. The receptors come from a man aged 18 to 29 in good health. Some clones in this sample may be carry-over from other donors' samples.

V usage is TRBV9 and J usage is TRBJ2-3; 8 nucleotides agree with TRBD2. The CDR3 consists of 18 residues. With V trimmed by 0 bases and J by 1 base, 10 bases remained unmatched. CDR1 SGDLS and CDR2 YYNGEE come from the germline V gene. CDR3 residues: CASSVATGLVKGTDTQYF. The CDR3 DNA is TGTGCCAGCAGCGTAGCTACGGGACTAGTCAAGGGCACAGATACGCAGTATTTT.

DNA for the CDR3: TGCGCCAGCAGCCAAGATTCGGGCGCCTCTGGAAACACCATATATTTT. Translating gives CASSQDSGASGNTIYF. The rearrangement uses TRBV4-3 and TRBJ1-3; D is unresolved. Trimming took off 0 bases at V and 0 bases at J, with 9 bases between the two ends. There are 16 residues in the CDR3. Looked up from germline, CDR1 is LGHNA and CDR2 is YSLEER.

This chain uses TRBV27 with TRBJ2-7; 8 bases are shared with TRBD1. The trim removed 7 bases at V and 7 bases at J, leaving 15 bases unmatched. The CDR3 has 15 amino acids. Germline CDR1 reads MNHEY; CDR2 reads SMNVEV (reference sequence). The CDR3 DNA reads as TGTGCCAGCACTGATATGAGGACAGGGCAACGAGAGCAGTACTTC. Translated: CASTDMRTGQREQYF.

The chain joins TRBV7-2 to TRBJ2-1; TRBD2 might be the D (7 bases). The CDR3 runs 16 residues. Germline lookup yields CDR1 SGHTA and CDR2 FQGNSA. V was shortened by 7 bases and J by 5 bases, with 21 bases between the two germline ends. The DNA for the CDR3 is TGTGCCAGCACCATTGGGGGGGGGCGTATTAACAATGAGCAGTTCTTC. Protein: CASTIGGGRINNEQFF.

The J gene is TRBJ2-2, the V gene TRBV28, with D perhaps matching TRBD1 (6 bases). In germline, CDR1 is MDHEN, CDR2 SYDVKM. The CDR3 is 17 amino acids. V lost 3 bases and J lost 6, with 20 bases in between. The CDR3 protein is CASSFPFGGGAAGELFF. The CDR3 nucleotides read TGTGCCAGCAGTTTTCCCTTTGGTGGGGGCGCGGCCGGGGAGCTGTTTTTT.

The genes are TRBV30 and TRBJ1-5, with TRBD1 matching over 9 bases. CDR1 is GTSNPN, CDR2 SVGIG, per germline (reference sequence). With 2 bases clipped from V and 7 bases from J, the junction kept 3 bases outside the gene matches. CDR3 length equals 13 residues. The CDR3 is CAWSPTGGQPQHF. The CDR3 region has the DNA TGTGCCTGGAGTCCGACAGGGGGGCAGCCCCAGCATTTT.

CDR3 loop: CARSTGSICEQYF. The CDR3 coding sequence is TGTGCTAGAAGCACAGGGAGTATATGCGAGCAGTACTTC. The chain carries TRBV12-5 and TRBJ2-7; D may be TRBD1 (6 bases). This CDR3 spans 13 amino acids. Germline CDR1 and CDR2: LGHNT and FRNRAP. The ends were cut back, 9 bases at V and 6 bases at J, with 18 bases in the middle.

The chain links TRBV6-6 to TRBJ1-2; D might be TRBD1 (5 bases). Trimming cost V 6 bases and J 4 bases, with 15 bases left between them. In germline, CDR1 is MNHNY, CDR2 SVGAGI (reference sequence). The CDR3 has 14 residues. The CDR3, as DNA: TGTGCCAGCAGCCCCGACGGGGGAGCCTATGGCTACACCTTC. Protein: CASSPDGGAYGYTF.

The table lists this clone with a count of one. The V call is TRBV15, the J call TRBJ1-2; the match to TRBD1 covers 10 bases. This CDR3 is 19 amino acids long. V lost 1 base and J lost 1; bases outside the gene matches: 12. Germline CDR1 LNHNV, CDR2 YYDKDF (reference sequence). DNA for the CDR3: TGTGCCACCAGCAGAGTGTCTGGGACAGGGGTGATGGGTAACTATGGCTACACCTTC. It encodes CATSRVSGTGVMGNYGYTF.

On this clone: The sample holds other DNA sequences that translate to the same CDR3. The chain's CDR3 is CASSVRGGTDTQYF. As DNA, the CDR3 is TGTGCCAGCAGCGTACGAGGGGGGACAGATACGCAGTATTTT. The chain combines TRBV9 with TRBJ2-3; D might be TRBD1 or TRBD2, each matching 6 bases. This CDR3 is built from 14 residues. Between the trimmed V and J ends, which lost 1 base and 3 bases, there was a span of 9 bases. Germline-derived CDR1 and CDR2 are SGDLS and YYNGEE.

The chain carries TRBV11-1 and TRBJ2-2; a possible D gene is TRBD1 (5 bases). V was trimmed by 8 bases and J by 3 bases, leaving 10 bases between them. This CDR3 has 13 amino acids. CDR1 is SGHAT, CDR2 FQDESV, per germline (reference sequence). The CDR3 coding sequence is TGTGCCAGCCAAGGGGTTCACACCGGGGAGCTGTTTTTT. This gives the protein CASQGVHTGELFF.

The chain combines TRBV28 with TRBJ2-7; D uncertain. Germline assignment: CDR1 MDHEN and CDR2 SYDVKM. V lost 3 bases and J lost 4, with 10 bases in between. This CDR3 is 13 amino acids long. CDR3 coding DNA: TGTGCCAGCAGTTTTGTGGGTACGTACGAGCAGTACTTC. Its translation is CASSFVGTYEQYF.

The genes are TRBV29-1 and TRBJ2-4; 8 bases align to TRBD1. J lost 4 bases, V lost 4 bases, and 12 bases had no gene match. Per the germline V gene, CDR1 is SQVTM and CDR2 is ANQGSEA. The CDR3 loop spans 16 amino acids. CDR3 region: CSVGERYRDRKNIQYF. CDR3 DNA: TGCAGCGTTGGAGAACGTTACCGGGACAGGAAAAACATTCAGTACTTC.

The chain is built from TRBV11-2 and TRBJ2-1, with 11 nucleotides matching TRBD2. CDR1 is SGHAT, CDR2 FQNNGV, per germline. The trim removed 5 bases at V and 2 bases at J, leaving 2 bases unmatched. The CDR3 runs to 15 residues. The CDR3 sequence: CASSTGLAAYNEQFF. In DNA form, the CDR3 reads TGTGCCAGCAGCACGGGACTAGCGGCCTACAATGAGCAGTTCTTC.

Here the CDR3 reads CASSWGLGAGANTGELFF. CDR3 DNA sequence: TGTGCCAGCAGCTGGGGTTTGGGAGCGGGGGCGAACACCGGGGAGCTGTTTTTT. The V call is TRBV5-4, the J call TRBJ2-2; TRBD2 matches 8 bases. Looked up from germline, CDR1 is SGHNT and CDR2 is YYREEE (reference sequence). The J segment lost 0 bases and the V segment lost 3 bases, leaving 10 bases of the junction unmatched. There are 18 residues in the CDR3.

Worth noting for this clone: This sample includes further DNA sequences coding for the same CDR3. This chain connects TRBV10-3 to TRBJ2-7, with D tentatively TRBD2 (6 bases). CDR3 length: 14 amino acids. The germline V gene has CDR1 ENHRY and CDR2 SYGVKD. The ends were cut back, 0 bases at V and 4 bases at J, with 10 bases in the middle. The chain's CDR3 is CAISESGGRYEQYF. CDR3 nucleotide sequence: TGTGCCATCAGTGAGTCGGGAGGCCGTTACGAGCAGTACTTC.

CDR3 region: CASSLAASGSSGELFF. The CDR3 coding sequence is TGCGCCAGCAGCTTGGCGGCTAGCGGGAGCTCCGGGGAGCTGTTTTTT. This chain uses TRBV5-1 with TRBJ2-2; 10 nucleotides line up with TRBD2. V lost 0 bases to trimming and J lost 6 bases; unmatched junction nucleotides: 5. CDR3 size: 16 residues. Germline CDR1 reads SGHRS; CDR2 reads YFSETQ.

The count of this clone is one. V is TRBV27 and J is TRBJ2-1, with 7 bases aligning to TRBD2. The CDR3 has 13 amino acids. Looked up from germline, CDR1 is MNHEY and CDR2 is SMNVEV (reference sequence). V lost 8 bases to trimming and J lost 0 bases; unmatched junction nucleotides: 1. The DNA of the CDR3 is TGTGCCAGCCTAGCGGCCTCCTACAATGAGCAGTTCTTC. Its translation: CASLAASYNEQFF.

This clone was found once. Other DNA sequences from this sample encode an identical CDR3 as well. The chain recombines TRBV5-1 with TRBJ2-2, with a possible D match to TRBD2 (5 bases). V lost 3 bases and J lost 4, with 16 bases in between. Per the germline V gene, CDR1 is SGHRS and CDR2 is YFSETQ. CDR3 length equals 16 residues. The CDR3 DNA follows: TGCGCCAGCAGCTACCTCGCGGGTGGAGGCACCGGGGAGCTGTTTTTT. It is translated as CASSYLAGGGTGELFF.

This chain joins TRBV2 and TRBJ1-6; no reliable D call. The germline CDR1 and CDR2 sequences are SNHLY and FYNNEI. Trimming cost V 2 bases and J 0 bases, with 5 bases left between them. The CDR3 is 15 amino acids. CDR3 in DNA: TGTGCCAGCAGTGAATCGGGCTCCTATAATTCACCCCTCCACTTT. It translates to CASSESGSYNSPLHF.

The chain is built from TRBV6-5 and TRBJ2-7; 8 bases map to TRBD1. Trimming at V came to 1 base and at J to 4 bases, leaving 3 bases not matched to a gene. This CDR3 has 14 amino acids. Germline V gives CDR1 MNHEY, CDR2 SVGAGI. DNA for the CDR3: TGTGCCAGCAGTTACTTAGACAGGGGATACGAGCAGTACTTC. Amino acids: CASSYLDRGYEQYF.

On this clone itself: Other DNA sequences within the sample encode an identical CDR3. J is TRBJ2-6 and V is TRBV5-1; D not certain. V dropped 4 bases and J dropped 1 base, with 9 bases sitting between them. The CDR3 contains 15 residues. Germline assignment: CDR1 SGHRS and CDR2 YFSETQ. CDR3 bases: TGCGCCAGCAGCCCGCCAGAATCTGGGGCCAACGTCCTGACTTTC. Encoded protein: CASSPPESGANVLTF.

This chain joins TRBV19 and TRBJ1-2; D is unclear. There are 12 residues in the CDR3. Trimming removed 5 bases at V and 3 bases at J, with 7 bases between. The germline CDR1 and CDR2 sequences are LNHDA and SQIVND (reference sequence). The CDR3 sequence: CASSGSYYGYTF. The CDR3 DNA reads as TGTGCCAGTAGTGGATCCTACTATGGCTACACCTTC.

This clone was picked up one time. The J gene is TRBJ1-2, the V gene TRBV6-5; D ambiguous. The ends were cut back, 5 bases at V and 5 bases at J, with 18 bases in the middle. Germline values: CDR1 MNHEY, CDR2 SVGAGI. The CDR3 runs 15 residues. The CDR3 DNA is TGTGCCAGCAGTCAGTTCTTGGGATGGGTATATGGCTACACCTTC. Translating gives CASSQFLGWVYGYTF.

Written as DNA, the CDR3 is TGTGCCAGCAGTACCCTAGCGGAGCAGTACTTC. As protein: CASSTLAEQYF. The chain uses TRBV6-6 and TRBJ2-7, with D maybe TRBD2 (6 bases). Trimming left V 5 bases short and J 7 bases short, with 9 bases between. Germline CDR1 MNHNY, CDR2 SVGAGI (reference sequence). The CDR3 loop spans 11 amino acids.

J is TRBJ2-7 and V is TRBV15; D is unclear. Germline V gene sequence: CDR1 LNHNV, CDR2 YYDKDF (reference sequence). Deletions cut 0 bases from V and 0 bases from J, with 9 bases between. The CDR3 consists of 15 residues. The CDR3 bases are TGTGCCACCAGCAGAGATAGTCAGAACTCCTACGAGCAGTACTTC. Its protein is CATSRDSQNSYEQYF.

The chain has TRBV6-6 and TRBJ1-1; D gene ambiguous. V was cut by 7 bases and J by 4 bases, with 7 bases left in between. The CDR3 has 11 residues. From germline, CDR1 is MNHNY and CDR2 SVGAGI (reference sequence). Here the CDR3 reads CASTPGTEAFF. The CDR3 nucleotides are TGTGCCAGCACCCCGGGCACTGAAGCTTTCTTT.

As to this clone: This same CDR3 is encoded by further DNA sequences in the sample. The chain employs TRBV7-2 and TRBJ1-1; tentatively, D is TRBD1 (5 bases). Germline CDR1 SGHTA, CDR2 FQGNSA. The CDR3 extends over 14 amino acids. The ends were cut back, 3 bases at V and 2 bases at J, with 10 bases in the middle. The DNA of the CDR3 is TGTGCCAGCAGCTTTCAGGGATCTAACACTGAAGCTTTCTTT. Its translation is CASSFQGSNTEAFF.

The chain employs TRBV7-9 and TRBJ2-1, with a tentative D call TRBD2 (6 bases). V was trimmed by 5 bases and J by 0 bases, leaving 11 bases between them. The germline CDR1 and CDR2 sequences are SEHNR and FQNEAQ (reference sequence). The CDR3 has 15 amino acids. CDR3 residues: CASSPQAGSYNEQFF. The DNA for the CDR3 is TGTGCCAGCAGCCCTCAAGCGGGCTCCTACAATGAGCAGTTCTTC.

This sequence joins TRBV10-1 and TRBJ2-2, with TRBD2 identical over 11 bases. The junction had 3 bases not matched to a gene; V was cut back by 2 bases and J by 4 bases. Germline CDR1 and CDR2: WNHNN and SYGVQD (reference sequence). The CDR3 is 16 residues long. The CDR3: CASSETSGSFTGELFF. DNA of the CDR3: TGCGCCAGCAGTGAGACTAGCGGGAGCTTCACCGGGGAGCTGTTTTTT.